This TCR beta chain was sequenced for a study of response to subunit inactivated influenza vaccine. Study-wide findings and caveats: Each seasonal flu vaccination may recruit only limited new T cells, authors suggested.

After removal of 4 bases from V and 9 bases from J, the junction contained 4 bases not matched to a gene. The germline V gene has CDR1 SGHRS and CDR2 YFSETQ. This CDR3 comprises 12 residues. TCRdb independently ran MiXCR on the RT-PCR reads; one entry per CDR3 protein. Here the sample spans some 500,000 distinct CDR3 sequences, approximately 12% being singletons. This clonotype appeared a few times. What it binds is not known. Sample: PBMCs from blood, taken roughly 46 days after vaccination. This chain connects TRBV5-1 to TRBJ1-2; 9 bases agree with TRBD1. This TCR came from a man between 45 and 60 years old who received an inactivated influenza vaccine. Here the CDR3 DNA reads TGCGCCAGCAGCATAGGGACAGGGAGCTACACCTTC. Amino acid sequence: CASSIGTGSYTF.